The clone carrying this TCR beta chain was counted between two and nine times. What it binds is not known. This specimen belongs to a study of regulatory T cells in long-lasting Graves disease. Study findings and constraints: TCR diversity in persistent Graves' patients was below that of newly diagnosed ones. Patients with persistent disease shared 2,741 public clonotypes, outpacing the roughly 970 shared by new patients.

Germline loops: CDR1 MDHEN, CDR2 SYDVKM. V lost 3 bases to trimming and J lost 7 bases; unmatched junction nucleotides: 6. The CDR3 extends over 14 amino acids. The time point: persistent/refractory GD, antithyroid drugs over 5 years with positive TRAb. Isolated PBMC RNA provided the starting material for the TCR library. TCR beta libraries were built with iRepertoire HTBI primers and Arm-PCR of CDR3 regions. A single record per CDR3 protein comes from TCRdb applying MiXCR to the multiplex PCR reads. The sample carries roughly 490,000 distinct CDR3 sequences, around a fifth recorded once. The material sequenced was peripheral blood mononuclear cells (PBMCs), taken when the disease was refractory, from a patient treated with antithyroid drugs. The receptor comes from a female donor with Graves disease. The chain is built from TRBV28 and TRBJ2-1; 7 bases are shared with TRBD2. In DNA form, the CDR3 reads TGTGCCAGCAGTTTTGCGGGAGTCCGGAATGAGCAGTTCTTC. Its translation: CASSFAGVRNEQFF.